This T cell receptor beta chain came from a study of T cell responses to AZD1222 COVID-19 vaccine. Findings and caveats of the study: Seropositive status at baseline applied to only six AZD1222 recipients. Repertoire sampling was restricted to post-peak T cell response timepoints. Reports indicate that nearly half of spike-specific TCRs are directed at unmutated variant regions.

Clones were read by immunoSEQ multiplex PCR, and TCRdb kept only the in-frame ones, dropping some. This table has nearly 200,000 clones, roughly 92% appearing once. To note about this clone: Its antigen is not known.

The CDR3 spans 17 residues. In germline, CDR1 is SGHTS, CDR2 YDEGEE. Trimming cost V 4 bases and J 8 bases; bases outside gene matches: 13. This receptor was obtained from an adult who received the AZD1222 COVID-19 vaccine. The sequences come from peripheral blood, collected 28 days after the second AZD1222 dose. The chain is built from TRBV5-8 and TRBJ1-5; 12 nucleotides agree with TRBD1. CDR3 DNA: TGTGCCAGCAGCCCTGTTCCGGGACAGGGGGCTAAGGAGCCCCAGCATTTT. It translates to CASSPVPGQGAKEPQHF.